The 26 T cell receptor beta chains below all came from one sample that was sequenced in a study of T cell responses to AZD1222 COVID-19 vaccine (TCRdb year 2021). What the time point label conveys for this sample: about 28 days (+/-7) after the second vaccine dose. Library preparation employed the immunoSEQ multiplex PCR assay. TCRdb re-hosts the immuneACCESS table, in-frame sequences only. Its copies lack some clones; in the studies checked, an unresolved V gene accounts for under half of them, and the cause for the rest is not known. The sample table lists tens of thousands of clones, roughly nine tenths of them with a count of one. The ten largest clones take up around a tenth of the sample. The source material was peripheral blood, sampled 28 days after the second AZD1222 dose. These receptors were obtained from an adult who received the AZD1222 COVID-19 vaccine.

V and J are TRBV19 and TRBJ1-5; no reliable D call. Germline CDR1 reads LNHDA; CDR2 reads SQIVND (reference sequence). The CDR3 runs 13 residues. V was pared by 5 bases and J by 5 bases, with 10 bases between. The CDR3 DNA follows: TGTGCCAGTAGTTTGGGATTTTATCAGCCCCAGCATTTT. Residues: CASSLGFYQPQHF.

With respect to this clone: This sample also contains other DNA sequences that code for the same CDR3. The chain carries TRBV5-4 and TRBJ2-1; the match to TRBD1 covers 9 bases. Per the germline V gene, CDR1 is SGHNT and CDR2 is YYREEE (reference sequence). This CDR3 has 15 residues. Unmatched junction bases numbered 3, after V lost 4 bases and J lost 1 base. The CDR3, as DNA: TGTGCCAGCAGCCCCGGACAGGGGTCCTACAATGAGCAGTTCTTC. Protein sequence: CASSPGQGSYNEQFF.

V is TRBV9 and J is TRBJ1-2, with 10 bases identical to TRBD1. Germline CDR1 reads SGDLS; CDR2 reads YYNGEE. Trimming removed 2 bases from V and 5 bases from J; junction bases left unmatched: 9. There are 16 residues in the CDR3. This chain's CDR3 is CASSVGGTGARYGYTF. The CDR3 DNA is TGTGCCAGCAGCGTGGGCGGGACAGGGGCTCGGTATGGCTACACCTTC.

CDR3 DNA sequence: TGTGCCAGCAGCCAAGAGGGGGGATTTAGGTTAACCGGGGAGCTGTTTTTT. Its protein is CASSQEGGFRLTGELFF. The chain links TRBV4-2 to TRBJ2-2; tentatively, D is TRBD2 (6 bases). CDR1 is LGHNA, CDR2 YNFKEQ, per germline. Trimming took off 0 bases at V and 5 bases at J, with 16 bases between the two ends. CDR3 length: 17 residues.

The chain combines TRBV3-1 (or the pseudogene TRBV3-2) with TRBJ1-1; 9 nucleotides line up with TRBD1. V was pared by 0 bases and J by 5 bases, with 4 bases of the junction left unmatched. Per the germline V gene, CDR1 is LGHDT and CDR2 is YNNKEL (reference sequence). CDR3 length: 15 amino acids. The CDR3, as DNA: TGTGCCAGCAGCCAAGAGGGACAGGGAGGAACTGAAGCTTTCTTT. Translated: CASSQEGQGGTEAFF.

This chain uses TRBV9 with TRBJ2-7, with TRBD2 identical over 12 bases. V gave up 4 bases and J gave up 4 bases; unmatched junction bases: 6. Germline-derived CDR1 and CDR2 are SGDLS and YYNGEE. The CDR3 spans 15 residues. The CDR3 protein is CASSLTGTSGYEQYF. The CDR3, as DNA: TGTGCCAGCAGCCTGACCGGGACTAGCGGGTACGAGCAGTACTTC.

The J gene is TRBJ1-2, the V gene TRBV4-3, with 9 nucleotides matching TRBD1. This CDR3 has 16 residues. The germline V gene encodes CDR1 LGHNA and CDR2 YSLEER. V lost 0 bases to trimming and J lost 6 bases; unmatched junction nucleotides: 8. The CDR3 sequence: CASSQDLYRGRDGYTF. The DNA for the CDR3 is TGCGCCAGCAGCCAAGATCTTTACAGGGGGCGGGATGGCTACACCTTC.

The chain recombines TRBV28 with TRBJ1-1, with D possibly TRBD1 on 5 matching bases. CDR1 MDHEN and CDR2 SYDVKM come from the germline V gene. Between the trimmed V and J ends, which lost 5 bases and 6 bases, there was a span of 19 bases. The CDR3 covers 15 residues. CDR3 protein: CASSAPGLPRAEAFF. CDR3 nucleotides: TGTGCCAGCAGTGCCCCGGGACTCCCGAGGGCTGAAGCTTTCTTT.

A few counts support this clone. The chain carries TRBV30 and TRBJ1-1; D is uncertain. Trimming took off 4 bases at V and 0 bases at J, with 15 bases between the two ends. Germline assignment: CDR1 GTSNPN and CDR2 SVGIG (reference sequence). The CDR3 extends over 15 amino acids. The CDR3 nucleotides are TGTGCCTGGAAGGTGGAGGCTTTTATGAACACTGAAGCTTTCTTT. It is translated as CAWKVEAFMNTEAFF.

This rearrangement joins TRBV6-2 or TRBV6-3 to TRBJ2-3, with 7 nucleotides matching TRBD2. V lost 2 bases to trimming and J lost 9 bases; unmatched junction nucleotides: 5. The CDR3 consists of 13 residues. The germline V gene encodes CDR1 MNHEY and CDR2 SVGEGT. CDR3 sequence: CASSYGVGGTQYF. The CDR3 bases are TGTGCCAGCAGTTACGGAGTGGGGGGGACGCAGTATTTT.

The V call is TRBV7-9, the J call TRBJ2-7, with D perhaps matching TRBD1 (5 bases). V lost 1 base to trimming and J lost 3 bases, with 16 bases between them. The CDR3 is 16 amino acids. Germline-derived CDR1 and CDR2 are SEHNR and FQNEAQ (reference sequence). The CDR3 here is CASSLGWGQVLYEQYF. In DNA form, the CDR3 reads TGTGCCAGCAGCTTAGGGTGGGGCCAGGTTCTCTACGAGCAGTACTTC.

The rearrangement links TRBV7-2 to TRBJ1-1; possible D gene TRBD1, 6 bases. The CDR3 consists of 15 residues. V lost 0 bases and J lost 4, with 12 bases in between. CDR1 SGHTA and CDR2 FQGNSA come from the germline V gene. The CDR3: CASSLATGLSTEAFF. CDR3 coding DNA: TGTGCCAGCAGCTTAGCGACAGGTTTGTCCACTGAAGCTTTCTTT.

The chain links TRBV7-2 to TRBJ2-3; D not certain. Germline V CDR1 and CDR2: SGHTA, FQGNSA. Trimming left V 2 bases short and J 3 bases short, with 12 bases between. The length of the CDR3 is 15 residues. The DNA for the CDR3 is TGTGCCAGCAGCTTATGGGCGGCCTTGACAGATACGCAGTATTTT. Amino acids: CASSLWAALTDTQYF. Drawing the rest from reference TRBV7-2 and TRBJ2-3, the complete variable domain is GAGVSQSPSNKVTEKGKDVELRCDPISGHTALYWYRQSLGQGLEFLIYFQGNSAPDKSGLPSDRFSAERTGGSVSTLTIQRTQQEDSAVYLCASSLWAALTDTQYFGPGTRLTVL.

The gene calls are TRBV3-1 (or the pseudogene TRBV3-2) and TRBJ2-7; unclear D gene. Between the trimmed V and J ends, which lost 1 base and 8 bases, there was a span of 9 bases. The CDR3 length is 12 residues. Germline CDR1 LGHDT, CDR2 YNNKEL (reference sequence). The CDR3: CASSQVSYQQYF. The CDR3 DNA follows: TGTGCCAGCAGCCAAGTTTCTTACCAGCAGTACTTC.

This chain links TRBV12-3 or TRBV12-4 with TRBJ1-2, with TRBD1 matching over 8 bases. V lost 3 bases, J lost 7 bases, and 1 base stayed unmatched. This CDR3 is built from 12 residues. CDR3 protein: CASSLTGVGYTF. CDR3 in DNA: TGTGCCAGCAGTTTGACAGGGGTTGGCTACACCTTC.

The gene calls are TRBV15 and TRBJ2-5, with 7 nucleotides matching TRBD1. Trimming removed 7 bases from V and 2 bases from J; junction bases left unmatched: 4. The CDR3 is made up of 13 amino acids. Germline CDR1 and CDR2: LNHNV and YYDKDF (reference sequence). This chain's CDR3 is CATNPGGQETQYF. The CDR3 DNA reads as TGTGCCACCAACCCAGGGGGACAAGAGACCCAGTACTTC.

This chain uses TRBV5-1 with TRBJ1-1; D is perhaps TRBD1 (6 bases). Germline values: CDR1 SGHRS, CDR2 YFSETQ. CDR3 length: 14 amino acids. With 7 bases removed from V and 0 bases from J, the gap between germline ends came to 13 bases. DNA of the CDR3: TGCGCCAGCGGGCGGGGGCCCGTGAACACTGAAGCTTTCTTT. This encodes CASGRGPVNTEAFF.

The chain uses TRBV4-1 and TRBJ1-1, with D maybe TRBD1 (5 bases). The CDR3 has 15 residues. Germline loops: CDR1 MGHRA, CDR2 YSYEKL. V dropped 2 bases and J dropped 6 bases, with 16 bases sitting between them. CDR3 in DNA: TGCGCCAGCAGCCAACAGGCAGGGAAGTTCGCTGAAGCTTTCTTT. This codes for CASSQQAGKFAEAFF.

The chain uses TRBV6-4 and TRBJ2-5; 8 bases line up with TRBD2. This CDR3 contains 16 residues. CDR1 MRHNA and CDR2 SNTAGT come from the germline V gene. V gave up 7 bases and J gave up 4 bases; unmatched junction bases: 14. The CDR3: CASTPRWPGLVETQYF. For the CDR3, the DNA is TGTGCCAGCACCCCCCGGTGGCCGGGACTAGTAGAGACCCAGTACTTC.

V usage is TRBV2 and J usage is TRBJ2-3, with 12 bases fitting TRBD2. The CDR3 has 17 amino acids. The J segment lost 2 bases and the V segment lost 5 bases, leaving 8 bases of the junction unmatched. Looked up from germline, CDR1 is SNHLY and CDR2 is FYNNEI. CDR3 in DNA: TGTGCCAGCAGTATGACTAGCGGGGGCAGTATCACAGATACGCAGTATTTT. As protein: CASSMTSGGSITDTQYF.

The chain has TRBV24-1 and TRBJ2-1; TRBD1 agrees at 12 bases. J was trimmed by 8 bases and V by 7 bases; bases with no gene match: 8. This CDR3 contains 15 residues. The germline gives CDR1 KGHDR, CDR2 SFDVKD. The DNA for the CDR3 is TGTGCCACCAGCCCCGGGACAGGGGGCATCTATGAGCAGTTCTTC. Translating it yields CATSPGTGGIYEQFF.

CDR3: CSVCDLEGVGSYGYTF. The CDR3 DNA is TGCAGCGTTTGCGACCTTGAGGGGGTGGGAAGCTATGGCTACACCTTC. The chain combines TRBV29-1 with TRBJ1-2; TRBD1 might be the D (6 bases). Germline assignment: CDR1 SQVTM and CDR2 ANQGSEA. Trimming left V 5 bases short and J 4 bases short, with 23 bases between. CDR3 length: 16 amino acids.

The chain has TRBV5-1 and TRBJ2-2; 7 bases match TRBD1. The CDR3 loop spans 14 amino acids. Germline-derived CDR1 and CDR2 are SGHRS and YFSETQ. V trimming: 3 bases; J trimming: 4 bases; junction bases outside the gene matches: 3. The CDR3 nucleotides read TGCGCCAGCAGCTCACAGGGGATCACCGGGGAGCTGTTTTTT. This encodes CASSSQGITGELFF.

The rearrangement uses TRBV5-6 and TRBJ2-1; 8 bases agree with TRBD1. V lost 0 bases and J lost 0; bases outside the gene matches: 11. Germline CDR1 SGHDT, CDR2 YYEEEE. The CDR3 length is 19 residues. The CDR3 DNA is TGTGCCAGCAGCTTGGGGGGCAGGGGGCCACTGAGCTCCTACAATGAGCAGTTCTTC. It translates to CASSLGGRGPLSSYNEQFF.

The chain is built from TRBV7-6 and TRBJ2-7, with D perhaps assigned TRBD1 or TRBD2 (5 bases each). There are 15 residues in the CDR3. V shed 3 bases and J shed 2 bases, with 14 bases lying between them. Germline values: CDR1 SGHVS, CDR2 FNYEAQ. This CDR3 is CASSLDGTGTYEQYF. For the CDR3, the DNA is TGTGCCAGCAGCTTGGACGGGACGGGCACCTACGAGCAGTACTTC.

The chain is built from TRBV10-3 and TRBJ1-5; the D is unclear. This CDR3 is built from 12 residues. The V and J ends lost 2 bases and 6 bases respectively, with 5 bases between them. The germline gives CDR1 ENHRY, CDR2 SYGVKD. The CDR3 DNA sequence: TGTGCCATCAGTGAGGGTGTTCAGCCCCAGCATTTT. This translates into CAISEGVQPQHF.